This T cell receptor beta chain was sequenced for a study of cytomegalovirus exposure and HLA in healthy donors (dated by TCRdb to about 2017). At the level of the whole study: An earlier analysis of several hundred of the donors reported about 260 Gb of sequence data and around 100 million unique TCR beta sequences obtained from about 200 million T cells. About 300 gigabases of sequencing data and around 90 million unique TCR sequences made up an early release that covered over 550 HLA-typed donors. Among the roughly 430 genotyped donors, approximately 76% belonged to the genetic ancestry cluster associated with self-reported Caucasian donors. The study aimed to test whether cataloging public T cell receptors could reveal signatures of past pathogen exposure. The study used immunosequencing to profile the T cell repertoires of under 700 subjects and linked those repertoires to cytomegalovirus serostatus. Besides the first cohort of 666 subjects, a separate validation cohort made up of 90 to 150 different subjects was used. To predict cytomegalovirus infection status, the study combined high-throughput TCR immunosequencing, statistical association of individual TCRs with disease status, and machine learning. To study patterns of TCR occurrence, a later analysis re-analyzed previously published TCR beta repertoires from 666 donors and added high-resolution HLA genotyping. Rather than drawing on any new phenotypic data, the later analysis identified candidate immune exposures from TCR beta sequences and the way those sequences occurred across donors. An earlier analysis of more than 450 of the donors used high-throughput TCR beta sequencing to judge whether each TCR beta V gene segment behaved as functional or pseudogenic. Donor age, sex, ethnicity and CMV serostatus were compiled alongside the repertoire data. A later genetic analysis used genome-wide SNP genotypes for 398 of the 666 donors, treating that subset as a discovery cohort. All discovery cohort repertoires had been generated using a single sequencing platform. Both class I and class II loci were covered by HLA typing, at four-digit resolution. The number of typed donors differed by locus: about 620-640 for A, B, C, DRB1 and DQB1; approximately 530 for DQA1; 606 for DPA1; and some 470 for DPB1. Four to six DR-DQ haplotypes were handled as single units for association and clustering, since linkage in the cohort was strong. Among about 360 genotyped donors of the cohort, an average of approximately 240,000 unique TCR beta nucleotide sequences were sequenced per donor, about a sixth of them non-productive.

Library preparation employed the immunoSEQ multiplex PCR assay. The multiplex PCR relied on a mix of 60 forward primers for TCR Vbeta segments and 13 reverse primers for TCR Jbeta segments. The CDR3 region of rearranged TCR beta genes was amplified from genomic DNA by a multiplex PCR assay. On the Illumina HiSeq System, the amplified TCR beta libraries were sequenced as 87-base-pair reads. From the authors' description of their analysis: In a later analysis, some 80 million unique TCR beta chains were counted across the 650 to 750 repertoires, and roughly 11 million of these chains were shared by at least two donors. Raw reads were error-corrected and collapsed into unique sequences with a nearest-neighbor algorithm that merged closely related sequences to remove PCR and sequencing errors. V, D and J gene segments were assigned by aligning CDR3 sequences to IMGT reference sequences. For a sequence to be retained, a match of at least six nucleotides was required to both a V gene segment and a J gene segment. Rearrangements were called productive when the CDR3 lacked stop codons and stayed in frame with V and J; all others were non-productive. Following IMGT convention, CDR3 was defined as the stretch from the second conserved V-encoded cysteine to the conserved J-encoded phenylalanine. In an earlier analysis of more than 550 of the donors, sequences lacking an unambiguous match to a single V gene segment were excluded. An earlier analysis of a few hundred of the donors called V segments functional above 56.7% productive rearrangements and segregating when the between-donor standard deviation exceeded 5%. A statistical classification framework was developed to diagnose cytomegalovirus status using the catalog of TCR beta chain sequences. In a later analysis, TCR nucleotide sequences were compared against IMGT/GENE-DB human TR gene sequences so that V and J genes could be assigned. A later analysis assigned CDR3 sequences and most-parsimonious VDJ recombination scenarios with the TCRdist pipeline. A later analysis defined each TCR beta chain by its CDR3 amino acid sequence plus V-gene family, and excluded reads lacking a unique V-gene family. As a way to deal with suspected cross-contamination and a sequencing artifact, a later analysis dropped under 600 nucleotide sequences that were highly shared and had low generation probability. In a later analysis, a clonal expansion index for each public chain was calculated from normalized within-repertoire ranks of inferred template counts. In a later analysis, generation probabilities were computed with a VDJ recombination model fitted to out-of-frame rearrangements, and the resulting probabilities were checked against IGoR. In a later analysis, TCR-TCR, TCR-HLA and TCR-CMV co-occurrence was scored with hypergeometric tests, and a repertoire-size bias correction was applied to TCR pairs. A later analysis estimated false discovery rates by permuting HLA or CMV assignments 20 times. In a later analysis, co-occurring TCRs were grouped using DBSCAN, and TCRdist sequence similarity was added for clustering within HLA-allele-positive subsets. Repertoires with fewer than 30,000 or more than 120,000 public chains, plus five repertoires with anomalous nucleotide sharing, were excluded from co-occurrence clustering. Entries here come from immuneACCESS through TCRdb and include only in-frame sequences with V and J called. Some clones fail to appear in such tables; in the studies checked, an unresolved V gene covers under half of the shortfall, and the cause of the remainder is unknown. The V and J calls and clone size were taken over from that table, and D and trimming were inferred from the DNA. The sample table lists about 200,000 clones, about 87% of them with a count of one. 1% to 1.5% of the sample rests with the top ten.

What the authors observed across the whole study: A later analysis found that TCR association rates varied across HLA loci, with DRB1 alleles showing the most associated TCRs and HLA-C alleles the fewest. Strong co-occurrence of HLA alleles, especially DR and DQ, made assigning TCR associations to individual alleles difficult. A later analysis found that most CMV-associated TCR beta chains appeared HLA-restricted, with HLA associations seemingly driven largely by CMV exposure. The presence/absence analyses assumed that sequencing depth was roughly uniform across donors, and that assumption may not be true. A later genetic analysis reported fewer N-insertions in productive TCRs among donors in an Asian-associated ancestry cluster than the roughly 690-donor mean. Several of the top co-occurrence clusters appeared to be linked to parvovirus B19, influenza, CMV and Epstein-Barr virus, according to a later analysis. Because the 87-base-pair reads could not distinguish some IMGT-functional V segments, including TRBV6-2 and TRBV6-3, those segments were excluded. In a later analysis, 16,951 TCR beta sequences were associated with specific HLA alleles at a false discovery rate of 0.05. While some public TCRs were present in many individuals, most TCR sequences turned up only very rarely across donors. A later analysis found that HLA-associated TCR beta chains were more clonally expanded and had lower generation probabilities than equally common non-associated chains. In an earlier analysis of about 600 of the donors, most TCR beta V segments appeared in productive rearrangements about 90% or about 30% of the time, broadly matching IMGT annotations. Because counts were too low, 15 to 20 rarely observed V segments, including chromosome 9 orphons, were excluded from the earlier analysis of some 590 of the donors. In this cohort, only TCR beta chains were sequenced, and detectable features were limited by the absence of alpha or paired-chain data. Linkage disequilibrium might explain the correlated functional status among segregating V segments, but an unknown experimental factor could not be ruled out. In the study, 150 to 200 TCR beta chains were listed as associated with cytomegalovirus. A further reported finding was that TCR beta sequences accurately predicted the HLA-A and HLA-B alleles for most subjects in the first cohort. Three of the identified cytomegalovirus-associated TCR beta chains were confirmed in vitro to be specific for cytomegalovirus antigens. HLA typing was unavailable for some donors at each locus, so association tests used only the typed subset. Immune exposure information for the cohort was limited to CMV serostatus. In a later genetic analysis, a missense DCLRE1C variant was associated with V-gene and J-gene trimming of TCR beta chains, and the association was replicated in an independent cohort. The authors suggested that the approach could potentially be extended to other disease states and immunological phenotypes. The classifier was reported to diagnose cytomegalovirus status with high specificity and sensitivity in both the original cohort and the validation cohort. A group of highly shared sequence variants was considered likely to be a technical artifact of the sequencing pipeline.

Notes on this clone: The antigen it binds to is not known. The input lacks base qualities; no much larger clone sits a single base away.

CDR3 length: 17 amino acids, cysteine to phenylalanine. Only CDR3 DNA is held: 51 bases, read in frame from base 1. For CDR1 and CDR2, the germline V gene lists SGHAT and FQNNGV. Trimming at the junction amounts to 4 bases on V and 13 bases on J, and the germline ends lie 29 bases apart. The cohort was made up of approximately 670 healthy bone marrow donors. At the time of sampling, every cohort member was nominally healthy, though immune exposures that went unrecorded were likely present. The donor was CMV seronegative and was included in the group of a few hundred seronegative cohort members. Each donor provided a peripheral blood sample, and peripheral blood mononuclear cells were used for TCR beta sequencing. The Qiagen DNeasy Blood Extraction Kit was used to extract genomic DNA from the blood cell samples.

This sequence uses TRBV11-2 and TRBJ2-1, and possibly TRBD2, on 7 matching bases. The sequenced material came from PBMCs. The sequence was collected from a man aged 25 to 40 in good health and CMV-seronegative. In nucleotide form, the sequence is TGTGCCAGCAGCTCCCTCTGGGGGGGCGGTCAACTGACAATTCAGTTCTTC. The resulting protein is CASSSLWGGGQLTIQFF.